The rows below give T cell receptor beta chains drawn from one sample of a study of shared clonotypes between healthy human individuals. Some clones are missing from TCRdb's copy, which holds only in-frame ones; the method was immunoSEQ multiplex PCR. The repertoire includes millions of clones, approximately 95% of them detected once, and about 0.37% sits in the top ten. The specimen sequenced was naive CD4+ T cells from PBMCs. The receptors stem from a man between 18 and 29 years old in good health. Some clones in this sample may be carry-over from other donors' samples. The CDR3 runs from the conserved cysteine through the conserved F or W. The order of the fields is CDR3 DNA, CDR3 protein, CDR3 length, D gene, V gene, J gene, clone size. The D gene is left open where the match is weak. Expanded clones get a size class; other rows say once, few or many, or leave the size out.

CDR3 DNA: TGTGCCAGCAGCCAAAACTACTATGGCTACACCTTC
CDR3 protein: CASSQNYYGYTF
CDR3 length: 12
D gene: NA
V gene: TRBV7-2
J gene: TRBJ1-2
clone size: NA

CDR3 DNA: TGCGCCAGCAGCTCGCCACCCTCCGGGACTAGGAAGGGACTTATAGCGGCTTACAATGAGCAGTTCTTC
CDR3 protein: CASSSPPSGTRKGLIAAYNEQFF
CDR3 length: 23
D gene: TRBD2
V gene: TRBV5-1
J gene: TRBJ2-1
clone size: NA

CDR3 DNA: TGTGCCAGCTCCCAAGAACAGGGTGAAGCTTTCTTT
CDR3 protein: CASSQEQGEAFF
CDR3 length: 12
D gene: NA
V gene: TRBV18
J gene: TRBJ1-1
clone size: NA

CDR3 DNA: TGTGCCAGCAGTGAAGGTATGGTCGAGCCCCAGCATTTT
CDR3 protein: CASSEGMVEPQHF
CDR3 length: 13
D gene: NA
V gene: TRBV6-1
J gene: TRBJ1-5
clone size: NA

CDR3 DNA: TGTGCCAGCAGTTATTTAGGTGGCGGCGAGCAGTACTTC
CDR3 protein: CASSYLGGGEQYF
CDR3 length: 13
D gene: NA
V gene: TRBV6-5
J gene: TRBJ2-7
clone size: NA

CDR3 DNA: TGTGCCAGCAGTCCCATACTCAACGAGCAGTACTTC
CDR3 protein: CASSPILNEQYF
CDR3 length: 12
D gene: NA
V gene: TRBV28
J gene: TRBJ2-7
clone size: NA

CDR3 DNA: TGTGCCACGGGTCCAGGGGGGGATGGCTACACCTTC
CDR3 protein: CATGPGGDGYTF
CDR3 length: 12
D gene: TRBD1
V gene: TRBV7-9
J gene: TRBJ1-2
clone size: few

CDR3 DNA: TGTGCCATCAGTGAGGGGAGGACGGACAATGAGCAGTTCTTC
CDR3 protein: CAISEGRTDNEQFF
CDR3 length: 14
D gene: NA
V gene: TRBV10-3
J gene: TRBJ2-1
clone size: NA

CDR3 DNA: TGTGCCAGTCGACTGGGCTCAGAGAATGAAAAACTGTTTTTT
CDR3 protein: CASRLGSENEKLFF
CDR3 length: 14
D gene: NA
V gene: TRBV5-4
J gene: TRBJ1-4
clone size: NA

CDR3 DNA: TGCGCCAGCAGCTTCCCCTCTGACGGGGAGCTGTTTTTT
CDR3 protein: CASSFPSDGELFF
CDR3 length: 13
D gene: NA
V gene: TRBV5-1
J gene: TRBJ2-2
clone size: NA

CDR3 DNA: TGTGCCAGCAGTGTTGACAGGGGAGGCACTGAAGCTTTCTTT
CDR3 protein: CASSVDRGGTEAFF
CDR3 length: 14
D gene: TRBD1
V gene: TRBV6-1
J gene: TRBJ1-1
clone size: NA

CDR3 DNA: TGTGCCAGCAGCTTGGGACTAGCGGTCTACAATGAGCAGTTCTTC
CDR3 protein: CASSLGLAVYNEQFF
CDR3 length: 15
D gene: TRBD2
V gene: TRBV7-2
J gene: TRBJ2-1
clone size: NA

CDR3 DNA: TGTGCCAGCAGGGATAGCAATCAGCCCCAGCATTTT
CDR3 protein: CASRDSNQPQHF
CDR3 length: 12
D gene: NA
V gene: TRBV6-1
J gene: TRBJ1-5
clone size: NA

CDR3 DNA: TGCAGTGCTGCGCACTACGAGCAGTACTTC
CDR3 protein: CSAAHYEQYF
CDR3 length: 10
D gene: NA
V gene: TRBV20-1
J gene: TRBJ2-7
clone size: NA

CDR3 DNA: TGTGCCAGAAAAGGCCTAAACACTGAAGCTTTCTTT
CDR3 protein: CARKGLNTEAFF
CDR3 length: 12
D gene: NA
V gene: TRBV6-5
J gene: TRBJ1-1
clone size: NA

CDR3 DNA: TGTGCCAGCAGCGTTGGGGGCAAATACAATGAGCAGTTCTTC
CDR3 protein: CASSVGGKYNEQFF
CDR3 length: 14
D gene: NA
V gene: TRBV9
J gene: TRBJ2-1
clone size: NA

CDR3 DNA: TGTGCCTGGAGTTCGGGGATCCCACGGCCCCACTTT
CDR3 protein: CAWSSGIPRPHF
CDR3 length: 12
D gene: NA
V gene: TRBV30
J gene: TRBJ1-6
clone size: NA